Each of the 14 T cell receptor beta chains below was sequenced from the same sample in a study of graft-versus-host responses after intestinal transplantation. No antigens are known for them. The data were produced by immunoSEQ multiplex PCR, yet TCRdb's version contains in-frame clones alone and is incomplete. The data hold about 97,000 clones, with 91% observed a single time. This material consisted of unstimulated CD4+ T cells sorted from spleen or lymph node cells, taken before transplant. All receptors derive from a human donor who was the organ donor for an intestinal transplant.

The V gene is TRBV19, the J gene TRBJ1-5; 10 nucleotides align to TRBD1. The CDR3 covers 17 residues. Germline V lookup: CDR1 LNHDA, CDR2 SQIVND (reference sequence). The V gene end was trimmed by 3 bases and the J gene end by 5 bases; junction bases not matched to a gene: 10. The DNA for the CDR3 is TGTGCCAGTAGTATTCGGGACAGGGGACCGTGGTATCAGCCCCAGCATTTT. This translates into CASSIRDRGPWYQPQHF.

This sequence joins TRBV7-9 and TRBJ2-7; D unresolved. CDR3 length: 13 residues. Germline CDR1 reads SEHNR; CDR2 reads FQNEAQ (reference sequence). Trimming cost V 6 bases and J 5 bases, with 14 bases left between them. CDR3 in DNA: TGTGCCAGCAGACAAGACATTTACCACGAGCAGTACTTC. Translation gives CASRQDIYHEQYF.

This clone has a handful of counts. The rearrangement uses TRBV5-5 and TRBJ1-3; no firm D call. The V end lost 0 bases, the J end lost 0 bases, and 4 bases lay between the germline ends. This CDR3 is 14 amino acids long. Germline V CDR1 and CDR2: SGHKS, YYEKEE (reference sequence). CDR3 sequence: CASSLAGSGNTIYF. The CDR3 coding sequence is TGTGCCAGCAGCTTGGCGGGCTCTGGAAACACCATATATTTT.

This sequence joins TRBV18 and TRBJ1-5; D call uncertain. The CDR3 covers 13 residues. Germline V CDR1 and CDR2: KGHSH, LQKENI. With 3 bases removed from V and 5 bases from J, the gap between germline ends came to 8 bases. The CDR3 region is CASSPDGDQPQHF. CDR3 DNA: TGTGCCAGCTCACCCGACGGGGATCAGCCCCAGCATTTT.

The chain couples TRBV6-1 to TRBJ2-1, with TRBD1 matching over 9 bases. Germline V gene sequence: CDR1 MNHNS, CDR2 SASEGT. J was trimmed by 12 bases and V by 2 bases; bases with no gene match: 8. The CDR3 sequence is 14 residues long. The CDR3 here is CASSELEDRGGQFF. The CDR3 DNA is TGTGCCAGCAGTGAACTCGAGGACAGGGGTGGGCAGTTCTTC.

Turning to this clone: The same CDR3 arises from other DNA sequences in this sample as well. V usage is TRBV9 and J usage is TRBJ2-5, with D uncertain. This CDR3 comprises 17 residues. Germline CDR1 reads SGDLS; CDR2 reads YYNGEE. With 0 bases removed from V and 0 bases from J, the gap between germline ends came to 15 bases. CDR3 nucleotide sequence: TGTGCCAGCAGCGTAGGCCCTCGGTCTTCGGACCAAGAGACCCAGTACTTC. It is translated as CASSVGPRSSDQETQYF.

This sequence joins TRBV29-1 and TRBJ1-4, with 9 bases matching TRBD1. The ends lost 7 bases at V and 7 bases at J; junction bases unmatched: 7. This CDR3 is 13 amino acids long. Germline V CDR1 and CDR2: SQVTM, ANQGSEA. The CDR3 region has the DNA TGCAGCGGCGGGGGGACAGGGAGTGAAAAACTGTTTTTT. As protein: CSGGGTGSEKLFF. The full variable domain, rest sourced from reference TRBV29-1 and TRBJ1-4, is SAVISQKPSRDICQRGTSLTIQCQVDSQVTMMFWYRQQPGQSLTLIATANQGSEATYESGFVIDKFPISRPNLTFSTLTVSNMSPEDSSIYLCSGGGTGSEKLFFGSGTQLSVL.

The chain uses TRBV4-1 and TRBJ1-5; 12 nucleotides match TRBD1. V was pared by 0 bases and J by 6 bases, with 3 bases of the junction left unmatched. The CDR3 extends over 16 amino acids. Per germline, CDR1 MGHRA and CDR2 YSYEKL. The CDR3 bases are TGCGCCAGCAGCCAAGAGGGACAGGGGGCTTCTCAGCCCCAGCATTTT. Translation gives CASSQEGQGASQPQHF.

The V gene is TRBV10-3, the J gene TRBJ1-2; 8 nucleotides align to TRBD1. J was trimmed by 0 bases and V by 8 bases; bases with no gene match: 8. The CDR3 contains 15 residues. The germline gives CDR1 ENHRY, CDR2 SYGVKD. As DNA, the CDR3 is TGTGCCATCTCCGACAGGGGATCCGCTAACTATGGCTACACCTTC. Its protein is CAISDRGSANYGYTF.

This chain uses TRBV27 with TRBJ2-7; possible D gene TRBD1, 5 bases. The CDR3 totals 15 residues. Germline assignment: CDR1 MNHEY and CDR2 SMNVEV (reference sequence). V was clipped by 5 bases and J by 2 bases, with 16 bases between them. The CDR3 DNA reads TGTGCCAGCAGTCCCAGGGCCATCATCACCTACGAGCAGTACTTC. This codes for CASSPRAIITYEQYF.

This CDR3 reads CASSPHAGGNSPLHF. The CDR3, as DNA: TGTGCCAGCAGCCCCCATGCGGGCGGTAATTCACCCCTCCACTTT. V and J are TRBV9 and TRBJ1-6, with D unclear. This CDR3 spans 15 amino acids. V lost 4 bases and J lost 6, with 14 bases in between. Germline CDR1 reads SGDLS; CDR2 reads YYNGEE. Drawing the rest from reference TRBV9 and TRBJ1-6, the complete variable domain is DSGVTQTPKHLITATGQRVTLRCSPRSGDLSVYWYQQSLDQGLQFLIQYYNGEERAKGNILERFSAQQFPDLHSELNLSSLELGDSALYFCASSPHAGGNSPLHFGNGTRLTVT.

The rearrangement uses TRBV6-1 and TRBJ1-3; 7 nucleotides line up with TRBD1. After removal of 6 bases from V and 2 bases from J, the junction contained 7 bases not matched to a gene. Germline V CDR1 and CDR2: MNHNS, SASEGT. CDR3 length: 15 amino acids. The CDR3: CASRSAQGTGNTIYF. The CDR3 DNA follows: TGTGCCAGCAGGTCAGCACAGGGGACTGGAAACACCATATATTTT.

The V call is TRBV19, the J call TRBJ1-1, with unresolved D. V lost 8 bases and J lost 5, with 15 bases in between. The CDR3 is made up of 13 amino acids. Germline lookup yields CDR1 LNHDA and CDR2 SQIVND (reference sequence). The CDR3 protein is CASGVKTGTEAFF. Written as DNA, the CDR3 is TGTGCCAGTGGAGTCAAGACGGGGACTGAAGCTTTCTTT.

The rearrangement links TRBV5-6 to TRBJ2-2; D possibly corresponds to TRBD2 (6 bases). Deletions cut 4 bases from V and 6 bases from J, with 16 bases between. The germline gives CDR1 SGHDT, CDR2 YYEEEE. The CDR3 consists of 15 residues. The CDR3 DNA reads TGTGCCAGCAGCGATGGCCTAGCGACGTCCGGGGAGCTGTTTTTT. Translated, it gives CASSDGLATSGELFF.